This T cell receptor beta chain was captured by sequencing in a study of identical twins. After template switching added a universal primer site, the resulting cDNA carried unique molecular identifiers. TCRdb re-derived calls from the 5' RACE reads in MiXCR, one entry per CDR3 protein. The table has about 210,000 distinct CDR3 sequences, less than 10% seen once; the top ten hold 5% to 6%. The germline CDR1 and CDR2 sequences are DFQATT and SNEGSKA (reference sequence). The CDR3 has 13 amino acids. The trim removed 6 bases at V and 8 bases at J, leaving 8 bases unmatched. The sequenced sample was memory (CD45RO+) T cells sorted from blood. V gene TRBV20-1 combines with J gene TRBJ2-1; 9 nucleotides align to TRBD1. This receptor was obtained from a woman aged 18-29 years in good health. For the CDR3, the DNA is TGCAGTGCCGGGGACAGGGTGTTCTATGAGCAGTTCTTC. It specifies CSAGDRVFYEQFF.